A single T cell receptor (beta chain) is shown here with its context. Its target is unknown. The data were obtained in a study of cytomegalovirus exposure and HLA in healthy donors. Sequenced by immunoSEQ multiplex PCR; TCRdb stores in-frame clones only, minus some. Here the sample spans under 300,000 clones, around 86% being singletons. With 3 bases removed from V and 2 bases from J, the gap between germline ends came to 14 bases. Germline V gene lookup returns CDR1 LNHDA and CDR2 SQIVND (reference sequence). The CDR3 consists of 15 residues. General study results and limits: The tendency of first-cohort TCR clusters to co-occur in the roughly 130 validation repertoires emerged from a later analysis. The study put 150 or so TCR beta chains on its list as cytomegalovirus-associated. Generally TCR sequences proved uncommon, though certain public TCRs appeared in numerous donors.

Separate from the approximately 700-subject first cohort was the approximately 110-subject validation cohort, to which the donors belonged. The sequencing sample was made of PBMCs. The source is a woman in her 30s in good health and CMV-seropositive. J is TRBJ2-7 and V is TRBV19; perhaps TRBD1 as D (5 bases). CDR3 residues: CASSISGSSAYEQYF. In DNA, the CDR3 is TGTGCCAGTAGTATTTCAGGGTCATCCGCCTACGAGCAGTACTTC. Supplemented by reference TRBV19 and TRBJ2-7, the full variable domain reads DGGITQSPKYLFRKEGQNVTLSCEQNLNHDAMYWYRQDPGQGLRLIYYSQIVNDFQKGDIAEGYSVSREKKESFPLTVTSAQKNPTAFYLCASSISGSSAYEQYFGPGTRLTVT.